This entry describes one T cell receptor beta chain. The table came from immunoSEQ multiplex PCR; TCRdb's copy has only in-frame clones and leaves some out. Among some 260,000 clones listed, approximately 88% were seen once. This sample is part of a study of blood T cell repertoires in COVID-19. There are 17 residues in the CDR3. Germline lookup yields CDR1 SGHKS and CDR2 YYEKEE (reference sequence). The trim removed 2 bases at V and 0 bases at J, leaving 9 bases unmatched. The sample comprised peripheral blood. The chain carries TRBV5-5 and TRBJ1-1; 8 bases are shared with TRBD1. The clonotype comes from a woman younger than 45 with COVID-19, enrolled during active disease. Written as DNA, the CDR3 is TGTGCCAGCAGCTTCCGGACAGGGCCGCTTATGAACACTGAAGCTTTCTTT. This codes for CASSFRTGPLMNTEAFF.